The rows below give T cell receptor beta chains drawn from one sample of a study of cytomegalovirus exposure and HLA in healthy donors. Using immunoSEQ multiplex PCR, the repertoire was profiled, and TCRdb retains in-frame clones only, with some absent. Its clone listing holds 150,000 to 200,000 clones. Sequencing was carried out using PBMCs. The receptor set was obtained from a man under 40 in good health and CMV-seronegative. CDR3s include the opening cysteine and the closing phenylalanine or tryptophan.

CDR3 protein: CASSRTSGGRETQYF
J gene: TRBJ2-5
V gene: TRBV5-1

CDR3 protein: CASTDGGASTEAFF
J gene: TRBJ1-1
V gene: TRBV6-5

CDR3 protein: CASSFPNSGNTIYF
J gene: TRBJ1-3
V gene: TRBV5-6

CDR3 protein: CASSPLGAGGNNQPQHF
J gene: TRBJ1-5
V gene: TRBV18

CDR3 protein: CASSQTSGGDTGELFF
J gene: TRBJ2-2
V gene: TRBV7-2

CDR3 protein: CAISETFDRGYEQYF
J gene: TRBJ2-7
V gene: TRBV10-3

CDR3 protein: CASKIGLAYSYEQYF
J gene: TRBJ2-7
V gene: TRBV2

CDR3 protein: CAISGSGGEQPQHF
J gene: TRBJ1-5
V gene: TRBV10-3

CDR3 protein: CASSEGITSGRALLRQEQYF
J gene: TRBJ2-7
V gene: TRBV5-4

CDR3 protein: CASSPGQGPGDTQYF
J gene: TRBJ2-3
V gene: TRBV6-4

CDR3 protein: CAIIPETGNTEAFF
J gene: TRBJ1-1
V gene: TRBV10-3

CDR3 protein: CASSMVADTEAFF
J gene: TRBJ1-1
V gene: TRBV2

CDR3 protein: CASSSRDRGRETQYF
J gene: TRBJ2-5
V gene: TRBV6-5

CDR3 protein: CASNRLAGPFNEQFF
J gene: TRBJ2-1
V gene: TRBV6-6

CDR3 protein: CASSPGLAGTDTQYF
J gene: TRBJ2-3
V gene: TRBV6-1

CDR3 protein: CASSIGGLGYTF
J gene: TRBJ1-2
V gene: TRBV19

CDR3 protein: CASSLRGGLSYNEQFF
J gene: TRBJ2-1
V gene: TRBV5-4

CDR3 protein: CASAGTGGVQPQHF
J gene: TRBJ1-5
V gene: TRBV2

CDR3 protein: CASSPGWNTDTQYF
J gene: TRBJ2-3
V gene: TRBV2

CDR3 protein: CASSPRLGQGGQQYF
J gene: TRBJ2-7
V gene: TRBV21-1